The T cell receptor beta chain described here comes from a study of shared clonotypes between healthy human individuals. After removal of 3 bases from V and 1 base from J, the junction contained 3 bases not matched to a gene. The germline gives CDR1 MDHEN, CDR2 SYDVKM. This CDR3 has 15 residues. Points on this clone: The antigen is unknown.

Points from the study as a whole: Larger estimated richness was generally recorded for naive subsets relative to memory subsets.

Every subset's genomic DNA went evenly onto several immunoSEQ plates. Profiling relied on immunoSEQ multiplex PCR, and the TCRdb table lists in-frame clones only, not all of them. This table has about 2.4 million clones, more than 85% appearing once. This sequence was found in a man between 18 and 29 years old in good health. Some clones in this sample may be carry-over from other donors' samples. The sample consisted of naive CD4+ T cells from PBMCs. Noted subset: CD45RA+ positively selected. The V gene is TRBV28, the J gene TRBJ2-7; 10 bases match TRBD1. The CDR3 sequence is CASSLTGGLSYEQYF. The DNA of the CDR3 is TGTGCCAGCAGTTTGACAGGGGGCCTATCCTACGAGCAGTACTTC.